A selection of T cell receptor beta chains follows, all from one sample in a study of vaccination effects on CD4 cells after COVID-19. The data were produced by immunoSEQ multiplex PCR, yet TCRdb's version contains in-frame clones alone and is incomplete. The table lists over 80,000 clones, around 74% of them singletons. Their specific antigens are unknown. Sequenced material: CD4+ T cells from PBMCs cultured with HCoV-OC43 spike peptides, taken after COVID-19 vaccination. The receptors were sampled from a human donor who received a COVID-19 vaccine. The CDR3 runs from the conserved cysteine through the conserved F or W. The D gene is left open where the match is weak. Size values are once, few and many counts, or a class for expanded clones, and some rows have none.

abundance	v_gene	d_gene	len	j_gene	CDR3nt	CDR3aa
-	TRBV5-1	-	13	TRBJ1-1	TGCGCCAGCAGCTTGTATGGTTACACTGAAGCTTTCTTT	CASSLYGYTEAFF
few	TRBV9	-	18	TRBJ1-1	TGTGCCAGCAGCCCCACCCGGGGACAAGGGTCCGGAACGGCTGAAGCTTTCTTT	CASSPTRGQGSGTAEAFF
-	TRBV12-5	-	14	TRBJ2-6	TGTGCTAGTGGCCAAGGGTCCGGGGCCAACGTCCTGACTTTC	CASGQGSGANVLTF
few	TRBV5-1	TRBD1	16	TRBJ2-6	TGCGCCAGCAGCTCACAGGGGGGTTCTGGGGCCAACGTCCTGACTTTC	CASSSQGGSGANVLTF
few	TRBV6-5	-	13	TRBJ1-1	TGTGCCAGCAGGAGGGCCCAGGGAACTGAAGCTTTCTTT	CASRRAQGTEAFF
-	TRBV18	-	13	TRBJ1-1	TGTGCCAGCTCACCCCCGGGGGGATCCGAAGCTTTCTTT	CASSPPGGSEAFF
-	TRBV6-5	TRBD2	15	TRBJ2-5	TGTGCCAGCAGTTACTCGGCCAGCGGGGAAGAGACCCAGTACTTC	CASSYSASGEETQYF
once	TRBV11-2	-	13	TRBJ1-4	TGTGCCAGCAGCTTAGACAGTAATGAAAAACTGTTTTTT	CASSLDSNEKLFF
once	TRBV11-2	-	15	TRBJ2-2	TGTGCCAGCAGCTTAGCCGGGTTGAGCACCGGGGAGCTGTTTTTT	CASSLAGLSTGELFF
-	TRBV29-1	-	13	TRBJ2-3	TGCAGCTTGTGGGCCAGGGCTCCAGATACGCAGTATTTT	CSLWARAPDTQYF
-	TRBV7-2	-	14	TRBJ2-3	TGTGCCAGCACCGTTTACTCCAGCACAGATACGCAGTATTTT	CASTVYSSTDTQYF